One sample yielded the 14 T cell receptor beta chains listed below, sequenced in a study of cytomegalovirus exposure and HLA in healthy donors. The PCR ran on 60 Vbeta and 13 Jbeta primers. The table came from immunoSEQ multiplex PCR; TCRdb's copy has only in-frame clones and leaves some out. The sample holds some 130,000 clones, under 90% seen once. Input material: PBMCs. Source of these receptors: a woman aged 40-49 years in good health and CMV-seronegative.

This chain links TRBV29-1 with TRBJ2-1, with 11 bases that match TRBD2. Germline V lookup: CDR1 SQVTM, CDR2 ANQGSEA. V was pared by 5 bases and J by 8 bases, with 2 bases of the junction left unmatched. There are 12 residues in the CDR3. In DNA form, the CDR3 reads TGCAGCGTTCGACTAGCGGGGCATGAGCAGTTCTTC. This codes for CSVRLAGHEQFF.

The genes are TRBV4-1 and TRBJ1-1; unclear D gene. Trimming took 0 bases from V and 1 from J, leaving 15 bases between them. The germline gives CDR1 MGHRA, CDR2 YSYEKL. The length of the CDR3 is 17 residues. The CDR3 nucleotides read TGCGCCAGCAGCCAAGATGCGGGAGGGAATGGGAACACTGAAGCTTTCTTT. This translates into CASSQDAGGNGNTEAFF.

This clone was found once. This sequence joins TRBV7-3 and TRBJ2-5; D gene unclear. CDR3 size: 14 residues. The V gene lost 0 bases and the J gene lost 1 base, with 6 bases spanning the gap. CDR1 and CDR2 from the germline V gene are SGHTA and FQGTGA. The DNA of the CDR3 is TGTGCCAGCAGCTTAACAGCCACCCAAGAGACCCAGTACTTC. As protein: CASSLTATQETQYF.

The chain has TRBV5-6 and TRBJ1-3, with D possibly matching TRBD1 (6 bases). The germline V and J ends were trimmed by 2 bases and 1 base, with 10 bases remaining between them. Germline V gives CDR1 SGHDT, CDR2 YYEEEE. CDR3 length equals 15 residues. CDR3 protein: CASSFGQKSGNTIYF. The CDR3 nucleotides are TGTGCCAGCAGCTTTGGACAGAAGTCTGGAAACACCATATATTTT.

The chain combines TRBV28 with TRBJ2-1, with D possibly matching TRBD2 (6 bases). The germline CDR1 and CDR2 sequences are MDHEN and SYDVKM. CDR3 length: 13 amino acids. Trimming shortened V by 5 bases and J by 9 bases, and 14 bases separated the two germline ends. CDR3 bases: TGTGCCAGCAGTCACCCCGGGGAGGTTGAGCAGTTCTTC. It specifies CASSHPGEVEQFF.

This chain links TRBV5-1 with TRBJ2-1, with TRBD2 matching 7 bases. CDR3 size: 14 residues. CDR1 and CDR2 from the germline V gene are SGHRS and YFSETQ. Losses at the gene ends were 4 bases for V and 4 bases for J; bases not matched to a gene: 5. Here the CDR3 reads CASSLEGGYNEQFF. CDR3 DNA sequence: TGCGCCAGCAGCCTCGAGGGAGGGTACAATGAGCAGTTCTTC.

The chain employs TRBV7-3 and TRBJ2-3, with 7 bases matching TRBD2. J lost 2 bases, V lost 5 bases, and 10 bases had no gene match. Germline values: CDR1 SGHTA, CDR2 FQGTGA. The CDR3 consists of 16 residues. The CDR3 nucleotides are TGTGCCAGCAGCAAAACAGGAGCGGGAATCACAGATACGCAGTATTTT. Protein: CASSKTGAGITDTQYF.

The chain joins TRBV29-1 to TRBJ1-2; tentatively, D is TRBD1 (5 bases). V lost 0 bases and J lost 4, with 9 bases in between. Germline assignment: CDR1 SQVTM and CDR2 ANQGSEA. The CDR3 sequence is 13 residues long. Here the CDR3 reads CSVEEGVSYGYTF. The CDR3 nucleotides read TGCAGCGTTGAAGAAGGGGTCTCCTATGGCTACACCTTC. The full variable domain, its missing parts supplied by reference TRBV29-1 and TRBJ1-2, is SAVISQKPSRDICQRGTSLTIQCQVDSQVTMMFWYRQQPGQSLTLIATANQGSEATYESGFVIDKFPISRPNLTFSTLTVSNMSPEDSSIYLCSVEEGVSYGYTFGSGTRLTVV.

This sequence joins TRBV5-6 and TRBJ2-7, with 8 bases lining up with TRBD2. CDR3 length: 14 residues. Germline CDR1 reads SGHDT; CDR2 reads YYEEEE. The V segment lost 1 base and the J segment 3 bases; nucleotides outside the gene matches: 3. In nucleotides, the CDR3 is TGTGCCAGCAGCTTGAGCGGGACTAGCTACGAGCAGTACTTC. Its protein is CASSLSGTSYEQYF.

The chain couples TRBV4-1 to TRBJ2-7; 12 bases are a match to TRBD2. The CDR3 runs 15 residues. V was clipped by 0 bases and J by 4 bases; unmatched bases: 1. Germline values: CDR1 MGHRA, CDR2 YSYEKL. CDR3: CASSQETSGGYEQYF. DNA of the CDR3: TGCGCCAGCAGCCAAGAGACTAGCGGGGGTTACGAGCAGTACTTC.

The rearrangement joins TRBV6-5 to TRBJ1-2; 9 bases fit TRBD1. The CDR3 is 16 residues long. Germline V lookup: CDR1 MNHEY, CDR2 SVGAGI. J was trimmed by 6 bases and V by 2 bases; bases with no gene match: 10. The CDR3 loop is CASSYLPGTGTDGYTF. CDR3 nucleotide sequence: TGTGCCAGCAGTTACCTCCCCGGGACAGGGACCGATGGCTACACCTTC.

This sequence joins TRBV19 and TRBJ1-5; the match to TRBD1 covers 7 bases. CDR3 length: 17 amino acids. Germline CDR1 and CDR2: LNHDA and SQIVND (reference sequence). J gave up 0 bases and V 6 bases, and 11 bases lay outside the gene matches. CDR3 DNA sequence: TGTGCCAGTAGCCTGAGGCCAGGGGGATATAGCAATCAGCCCCAGCATTTT. Residues: CASSLRPGGYSNQPQHF.

A single count supports this clone. This chain connects TRBV4-3 to TRBJ1-1; no clear D. This CDR3 comprises 12 residues. Germline V gene lookup returns CDR1 LGHNA and CDR2 YSLEER. Trimming pared 8 bases from V and 5 bases from J, leaving 12 bases between. The CDR3 sequence is CASQTGGTEAFF. The CDR3 DNA reads TGCGCCAGCCAGACGGGAGGGACTGAAGCTTTCTTT.

This clone was seen a single time. This chain connects TRBV28 to TRBJ2-7; TRBD2 matches 8 bases. The germline CDR1 and CDR2 sequences are MDHEN and SYDVKM. V was clipped by 5 bases and J by 3 bases; unmatched bases: 12. This CDR3 comprises 16 residues. CDR3 bases: TGTGCCAGCAGTCCCCCAATAGCGGGAAATCACTACGAGCAGTACTTC. Its translation: CASSPPIAGNHYEQYF.